This T cell receptor (beta chain) was observed in a study of T cells expressing NK-cell markers (dated by TCRdb to the early 2020s). Broadly, across the study: Fewer than ten donors provided sorted CD3+CD56+NKG2C+, CD3+CD56+NKG2C- and CD3+CD56-NKG2C+ T-cell subsets, whose TCR beta-chain repertoires were profiled. Among the eight sequenced donors, seven were HCMV-seropositive and one was HCMV-seronegative. The study sequenced eight donors, all healthy volunteers chosen at random: three men and five women. Illumina HiSeq 2000/2500, MiSeq or NextSeq was used to sequence libraries as 2 x 150 bp reads.

The germline V gene (reference sequence) specifies MNHEY as CDR1 and SMNVEV as CDR2. The CDR3 contains 15 residues, cysteine and phenylalanine counted. No DNA was logged. For sequencing, an Illumina HiSeq 2000 was employed. TCR beta cDNA libraries were prepared using 5'RACE template switching, which introduced a universal primer site and unique molecular identifiers. cDNA synthesis was primed from the TCR beta constant segment and was followed by two successive PCR amplification steps. Processing in the source paper ran as follows. MIGEC was used to demultiplex reads and group the reads by UMI, and MiTCR was used to assemble and quantify clonotypes. To exclude erroneous sequences, only TCR cDNA sequences supported by at least two reads were retained. The tcR package was used for downstream repertoire analysis, with clonotypes matched between fractions based on CDR3 nucleotide sequence plus V segment. VDJmatch was used to annotate antigen specificity against VDJdb, with one amino acid substitution allowed in CDR3. Each CDR3 protein sequence appears as one entry after TCRdb reprocessed the reads, and no DNA is included. TCRdb's processing, not the authors' own work, is the source of the V and J calls. The table for this sample shows about 170,000 distinct CDR3 sequences. Jointly, the top ten make up roughly a fifth of the sample.

Comment on this clonotype: No cognate antigen has been identified for it.

HCMV-specific IgG was detected in serum with a commercial ELISA kit to determine HCMV serostatus. Ficoll density gradient centrifugation was used to isolate peripheral blood mononuclear cells from blood. What the authors observed across the whole study: It remained unclear whether the expanded NKG2C-expressing T cell clones were specific for HCMV antigens. Those dominant clonotypes were again the most abundant among CD3+CD56-NKG2C+ cells in a handful of donors, at about 28.3-60.1%. In a handful of donors, the dominant CD3+CD56+NKG2C+ clonotypes were among the top 10 CD8+ clonotypes and accounted for 1.0-7.0% of CD8+ T cells.

This TCR was recovered from a man aged 18 to 69 in good health. Sequencing was performed on blood T cells: a sorted CD56 or NKG2C T cell subset, CD4+ or CD8+ T cells, or bulk PBMC T cells (not recorded which). The rearrangement combines TRBV27 with TRBJ2-7; lacking DNA, the TRBD1 call made by TCRdb goes unchecked. The CDR3 here reads CASSLLRESSYEQYF.